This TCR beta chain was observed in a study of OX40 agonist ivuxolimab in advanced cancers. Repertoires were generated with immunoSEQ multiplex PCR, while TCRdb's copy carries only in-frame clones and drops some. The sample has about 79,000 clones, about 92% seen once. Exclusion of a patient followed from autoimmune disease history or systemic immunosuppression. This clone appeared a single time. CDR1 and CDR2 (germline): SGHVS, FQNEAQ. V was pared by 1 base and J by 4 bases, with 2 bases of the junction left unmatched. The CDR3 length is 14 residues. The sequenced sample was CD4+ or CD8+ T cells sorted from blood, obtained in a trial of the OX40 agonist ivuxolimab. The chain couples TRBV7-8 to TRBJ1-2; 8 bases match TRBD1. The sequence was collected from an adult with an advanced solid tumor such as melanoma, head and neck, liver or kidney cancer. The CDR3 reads CASSLVTGGYGYTF. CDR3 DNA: TGTGCCAGCAGCTTAGTTACAGGGGGCTATGGCTACACCTTC.